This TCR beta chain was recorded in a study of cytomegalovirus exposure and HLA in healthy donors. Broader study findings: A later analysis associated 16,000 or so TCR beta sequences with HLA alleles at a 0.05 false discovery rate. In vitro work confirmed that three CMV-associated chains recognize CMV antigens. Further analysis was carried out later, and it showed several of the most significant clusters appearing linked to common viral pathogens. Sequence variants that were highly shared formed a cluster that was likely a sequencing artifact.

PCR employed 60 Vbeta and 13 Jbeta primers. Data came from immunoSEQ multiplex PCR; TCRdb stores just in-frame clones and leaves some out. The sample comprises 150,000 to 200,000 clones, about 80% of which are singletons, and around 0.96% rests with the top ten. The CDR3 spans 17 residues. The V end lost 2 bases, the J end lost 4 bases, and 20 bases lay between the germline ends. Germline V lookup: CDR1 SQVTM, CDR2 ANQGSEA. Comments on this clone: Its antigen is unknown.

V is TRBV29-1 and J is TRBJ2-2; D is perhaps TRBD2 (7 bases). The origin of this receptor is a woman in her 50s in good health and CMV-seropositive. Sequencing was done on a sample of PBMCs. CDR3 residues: CSVEKEGGASGTGELFF. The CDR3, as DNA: TGCAGCGTTGAAAAGGAGGGGGGGGCAAGTGGCACCGGGGAGCTGTTTTTT.